Listed below are T cell receptor beta chains from one sample, sequenced in a study of CD8+ T cells in alopecia areata. Assay: immunoSEQ multiplex PCR; the TCRdb copy retains only in-frame clones and omits some. The data show 200,000 to 250,000 clones, around 62% seen once. Sequenced here: CD4+ T cells sorted from blood, sampled at week 0. All receptors derive from a human donor with alopecia areata. Both conserved end residues are part of each CDR3. Each record gives: J gene, clone size, D gene, V gene, CDR3 protein, CDR3 DNA. A D gene is named only where the DNA matches it firmly. The size field is filled for only some rows; it gives once, few, many or a size class.

j_gene: TRBJ2-7; abundance: -; d_gene: -; v_gene: TRBV5-8; CDR3aa: CASSLARHYEQYF; CDR3nt: TGTGCCAGCAGCTTGGCCAGACATTACGAGCAGTACTTC
j_gene: TRBJ2-1; abundance: once; d_gene: TRBD2; v_gene: TRBV7-3; CDR3aa: CASSFMTSGSDEQFF; CDR3nt: TGTGCCAGCAGCTTTATGACTAGCGGGAGCGATGAGCAGTTCTTC
j_gene: TRBJ2-6; abundance: -; d_gene: -; v_gene: TRBV6-6; CDR3aa: CASSHVSGANVLTF; CDR3nt: TGTGCCAGCAGTCACGTCTCTGGGGCCAACGTCCTGACTTTC
j_gene: TRBJ1-5; abundance: -; d_gene: -; v_gene: TRBV2; CDR3aa: CASSEVWGGQPQHF; CDR3nt: TGTGCCAGCAGTGAAGTATGGGGGGGCCAGCCCCAGCATTTT
j_gene: TRBJ1-6; abundance: -; d_gene: TRBD1; v_gene: TRBV7-8; CDR3aa: CASSRSMGQSNSPLHF; CDR3nt: TGTGCCAGCAGCCGATCGATGGGACAGAGTAATTCACCCCTCCACTTT
j_gene: TRBJ2-3; abundance: few; d_gene: TRBD2; v_gene: TRBV4-1; CDR3aa: CASSQDLGFGTSGVDTQYF; CDR3nt: TGCGCCAGCAGCCAAGATCTGGGCTTCGGGACTAGCGGGGTAGATACGCAGTATTTT
j_gene: TRBJ2-7; abundance: -; d_gene: -; v_gene: TRBV19; CDR3aa: CASRIPGFGEQYF; CDR3nt: TGTGCCAGTAGGATCCCAGGGTTTGGGGAGCAGTACTTC
j_gene: TRBJ1-3; abundance: -; d_gene: -; v_gene: TRBV6-6; CDR3aa: CASKEGNSGNTIYF; CDR3nt: TGTGCCAGCAAGGAGGGAAACTCTGGAAACACCATATATTTT
j_gene: TRBJ2-5; abundance: -; d_gene: -; v_gene: TRBV30; CDR3aa: CAWTAATFRGTQETQYF; CDR3nt: TGTGCCTGGACCGCCGCCACCTTCAGGGGAACTCAAGAGACCCAGTACTTC
j_gene: TRBJ2-3; abundance: -; d_gene: -; v_gene: TRBV6-5; CDR3aa: CASSPGSTDTQYF; CDR3nt: TGTGCCAGCAGCCCAGGGAGTACAGATACGCAGTATTTT
j_gene: TRBJ2-5; abundance: few; d_gene: -; v_gene: TRBV18; CDR3aa: CASSQQGGETQYF; CDR3nt: TGTGCCAGCTCACAACAGGGAGGGGAGACCCAGTACTTC
j_gene: TRBJ1-2; abundance: few; d_gene: -; v_gene: TRBV9; CDR3aa: CASSQTWGFGGYTF; CDR3nt: TGTGCCAGCAGCCAAACCTGGGGGTTCGGAGGCTACACCTTC
j_gene: TRBJ1-1; abundance: -; d_gene: -; v_gene: TRBV30; CDR3aa: CAWSVPGNTEAFF; CDR3nt: TGTGCCTGGAGTGTACCCGGGAACACTGAAGCTTTCTTT
j_gene: TRBJ1-4; abundance: few; d_gene: -; v_gene: TRBV18; CDR3aa: CASSPLLVDGEKLFF; CDR3nt: TGTGCCAGCTCACCATTGTTGGTTGATGGTGAAAAACTGTTTTTT
j_gene: TRBJ1-2; abundance: -; d_gene: -; v_gene: TRBV5-5; CDR3aa: CASSLGEMSYGYTF; CDR3nt: TGTGCCAGCAGCTTGGGGGAGATGAGCTATGGCTACACCTTC
j_gene: TRBJ1-2; abundance: -; d_gene: TRBD1; v_gene: TRBV28; CDR3aa: CASSSSGTGAYGYTF; CDR3nt: TGTGCCAGCAGTTCATCCGGGACAGGGGCTTATGGCTACACCTTC
j_gene: TRBJ2-3; abundance: many; d_gene: -; v_gene: TRBV2; CDR3aa: CASSLSGLTQYF; CDR3nt: TGTGCCAGCAGTCTAAGCGGACTTACGCAGTATTTT
j_gene: TRBJ2-7; abundance: -; d_gene: -; v_gene: TRBV10-3; CDR3aa: CAISSTYEQYF; CDR3nt: TGTGCCATCAGCTCGACCTACGAGCAGTACTTC
j_gene: TRBJ1-5; abundance: -; d_gene: TRBD1; v_gene: TRBV7-9; CDR3aa: CASSSGGWNQPQHF; CDR3nt: TGTGCCAGCAGCTCAGGGGGCTGGAATCAGCCCCAGCATTTT
j_gene: TRBJ1-1; abundance: few; d_gene: TRBD1; v_gene: TRBV29-1; CDR3aa: CSVRTGPNTEAFF; CDR3nt: TGCAGCGTACGGACAGGCCCGAACACTGAAGCTTTCTTT
j_gene: TRBJ2-3; abundance: -; d_gene: -; v_gene: TRBV7-9; CDR3aa: CASSLATGTSTDTQYF; CDR3nt: TGTGCCAGCAGCTTAGCGACAGGGACTAGCACAGATACGCAGTATTTT
j_gene: TRBJ1-1; abundance: -; d_gene: TRBD1; v_gene: TRBV29-1; CDR3aa: CSVRPDRALGAFF; CDR3nt: TGCAGCGTGAGGCCCGACAGGGCGCTTGGAGCTTTCTTT
j_gene: TRBJ2-2; abundance: -; d_gene: -; v_gene: TRBV30; CDR3aa: CAWRQQFTGELFF; CDR3nt: TGTGCCTGGAGGCAGCAGTTCACCGGGGAGCTGTTTTTT
j_gene: TRBJ1-1; abundance: -; d_gene: -; v_gene: TRBV5-1; CDR3aa: CASSLGTVNTEAFF; CDR3nt: TGCGCCAGCAGCTTGGGGACAGTGAACACTGAAGCTTTCTTT
j_gene: TRBJ2-7; abundance: -; d_gene: TRBD1; v_gene: TRBV25-1; CDR3aa: CASSEYGRGLYEQYF; CDR3nt: TGTGCCAGCAGTGAATACGGCAGGGGGCTTTACGAGCAGTACTTC
j_gene: TRBJ1-2; abundance: -; d_gene: TRBD1; v_gene: TRBV18; CDR3aa: CASSPPTGDFNYGYTF; CDR3nt: TGTGCCAGCTCACCACCGACAGGGGATTTTAACTATGGCTACACCTTC
j_gene: TRBJ1-3; abundance: -; d_gene: TRBD1; v_gene: TRBV6-5; CDR3aa: CASSSPGQGRNTIYF; CDR3nt: TGTGCCAGCAGTTCGCCGGGACAGGGACGAAACACCATATATTTT
j_gene: TRBJ2-1; abundance: -; d_gene: TRBD2; v_gene: TRBV27; CDR3aa: CASQRESNNEQFF; CDR3nt: TGTGCCAGCCAGCGGGAGTCGAACAATGAGCAGTTCTTC
j_gene: TRBJ2-1; abundance: few; d_gene: TRBD2; v_gene: TRBV5-4; CDR3aa: CASSLAASGRVSYNEQFF; CDR3nt: TGTGCCAGCAGCTTGGCGGCTAGCGGGAGAGTCTCCTACAATGAGCAGTTCTTC
j_gene: TRBJ2-5; abundance: -; d_gene: -; v_gene: TRBV30; CDR3aa: CAWVESERQRETQYF; CDR3nt: TGTGCCTGGGTAGAGTCCGAGCGGCAGCGGGAGACCCAGTACTTC
j_gene: TRBJ2-3; abundance: -; d_gene: -; v_gene: TRBV29-1; CDR3aa: CSAQGTTQYF; CDR3nt: TGCAGCGCCCAGGGGACTACGCAGTATTTT
j_gene: TRBJ1-6; abundance: -; d_gene: -; v_gene: TRBV19; CDR3aa: CASSISGPRSPLHF; CDR3nt: TGTGCCAGTAGTATCTCAGGGCCTAGATCACCCCTCCACTTT
j_gene: TRBJ1-2; abundance: -; d_gene: -; v_gene: TRBV30; CDR3aa: CAWSVNDGYTF; CDR3nt: TGTGCCTGGAGTGTAAATGATGGCTACACCTTC
j_gene: TRBJ2-6; abundance: -; d_gene: -; v_gene: TRBV30; CDR3aa: CAWSGEGQGHSGANVLTF; CDR3nt: TGTGCCTGGAGTGGAGAAGGGCAGGGGCACTCTGGGGCCAACGTCCTGACTTTC
j_gene: TRBJ2-4; abundance: -; d_gene: -; v_gene: TRBV2; CDR3aa: CASGMGAQSHPNIQYF; CDR3nt: TGTGCCAGCGGGATGGGGGCCCAGTCCCACCCGAACATTCAGTACTTC
j_gene: TRBJ2-4; abundance: -; d_gene: TRBD2; v_gene: TRBV11-2; CDR3aa: CASSRTSGRAKNIQYF; CDR3nt: TGTGCCAGCAGCCGAACTAGCGGGAGGGCCAAAAACATTCAGTACTTC
j_gene: TRBJ2-2; abundance: -; d_gene: -; v_gene: TRBV30; CDR3aa: CAWSIRDTGELFF; CDR3nt: TGTGCCTGGAGTATAAGGGACACCGGGGAGCTGTTTTTT
j_gene: TRBJ1-1; abundance: -; d_gene: -; v_gene: TRBV30; CDR3aa: CAWSYEMNTEAFF; CDR3nt: TGTGCCTGGAGTTACGAGATGAACACTGAAGCTTTCTTT
j_gene: TRBJ2-7; abundance: few; d_gene: -; v_gene: TRBV13; CDR3aa: CASSSSQGKDYGSYEQYF; CDR3nt: TGTGCCAGCAGCTCCTCACAGGGGAAGGACTACGGATCCTACGAGCAGTACTTC
j_gene: TRBJ2-3; abundance: -; d_gene: -; v_gene: TRBV4-1; CDR3aa: CASSQAHSSTDTQYF; CDR3nt: TGCGCCAGCAGCCAAGCACACTCTAGCACAGATACGCAGTATTTT
j_gene: TRBJ1-6; abundance: -; d_gene: -; v_gene: TRBV7-9; CDR3aa: CASSLDGDSPLHF; CDR3nt: TGTGCCAGCAGCTTAGATGGGGATTCACCCCTCCACTTT
j_gene: TRBJ1-2; abundance: -; d_gene: -; v_gene: TRBV7-2; CDR3aa: CASSLARDGYTF; CDR3nt: TGTGCCAGCAGCTTAGCGCGGGATGGCTACACCTTC
j_gene: TRBJ2-1; abundance: -; d_gene: -; v_gene: TRBV7-2; CDR3aa: CASSARLVSYNEQFF; CDR3nt: TGTGCCAGCAGCGCTCGACTAGTTTCCTACAATGAGCAGTTCTTC
j_gene: TRBJ2-1; abundance: -; d_gene: TRBD2; v_gene: TRBV7-9; CDR3aa: CASSHPSGTNNEQFF; CDR3nt: TGTGCCAGCAGCCATCCTAGCGGGACAAACAATGAGCAGTTCTTC
j_gene: TRBJ2-1; abundance: -; d_gene: TRBD2; v_gene: TRBV28; CDR3aa: CASSPTSGTYNEQFF; CDR3nt: TGTGCCAGCAGTCCCACTAGCGGGACCTACAATGAGCAGTTCTTC